The sequence of this TCR beta chain was determined in a study of T cells in localized non-small cell lung cancer. Study-wide findings and caveats: Analysis by sequencing included only one tumor region, so heterogeneity remains possible. Highest T cell clonality was seen in uninvolved adjacent lung, surpassing that measured in tumor. The study detected a median around 50 of the top 100 tumor clones in adjacent lung.

Clones were sequenced by immunoSEQ multiplex PCR, and TCRdb holds only the in-frame ones, with some missing. The profile shows about 52,000 clones, about 88% of them singletons. A note on this clone: Its specificity is unknown.

V shed 3 bases and J 8 bases; nucleotides not matched to a gene: 8. Germline-derived CDR1 and CDR2 are SQVTM and ANQGSEA. The CDR3 spans 14 residues. The clonotype was recovered from a female donor with stage II lung adenocarcinoma. The rearrangement uses TRBV29-1 and TRBJ1-2; 11 bases are a match to TRBD1. The input for sequencing was PBMCs, taken before any cancer treatment. The CDR3 sequence: CSVERRGQGVGYTF. The CDR3 coding sequence is TGCAGCGTTGAGAGGAGGGGACAGGGGGTGGGCTACACCTTC.